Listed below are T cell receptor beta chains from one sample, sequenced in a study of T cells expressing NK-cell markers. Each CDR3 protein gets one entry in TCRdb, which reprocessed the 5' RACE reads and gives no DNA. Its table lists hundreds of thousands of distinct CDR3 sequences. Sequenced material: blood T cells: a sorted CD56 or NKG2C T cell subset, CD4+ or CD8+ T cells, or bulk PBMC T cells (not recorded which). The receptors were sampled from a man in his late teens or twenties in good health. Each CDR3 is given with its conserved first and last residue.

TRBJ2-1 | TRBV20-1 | CSAREIMTGDREQFF
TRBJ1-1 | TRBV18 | CASSPLIQRTDTEAFF
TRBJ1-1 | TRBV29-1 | CSVVRGGTEAFF
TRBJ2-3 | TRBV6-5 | CASSYGGPLQPTDTQYF
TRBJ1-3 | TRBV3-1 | CASSRVGSGNTIYF
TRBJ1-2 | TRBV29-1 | CSVEQGRNYGYTF
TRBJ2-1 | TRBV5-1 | CASSFAGDDPYNEQFF
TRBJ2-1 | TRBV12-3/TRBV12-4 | CASSLRTSPYNEQFF
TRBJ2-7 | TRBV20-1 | CSAFNREHRYEQYF
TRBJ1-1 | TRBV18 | CASSPQTGTEAFF
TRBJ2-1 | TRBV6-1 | CASLGGSLNEQFF
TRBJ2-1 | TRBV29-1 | CSARSAAGIYNEQFF
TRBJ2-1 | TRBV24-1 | CATSDFGSGKFF
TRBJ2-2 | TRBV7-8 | CASSNNGFARGNTGELFF
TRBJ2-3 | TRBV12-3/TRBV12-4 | CASNRRLAGVSFPDTQYF
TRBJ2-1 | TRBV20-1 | CSATRVGWEQFF
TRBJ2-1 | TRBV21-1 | CASSKTQSSYNEQFF
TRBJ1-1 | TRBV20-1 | CSANLEGGAQNTEAFF
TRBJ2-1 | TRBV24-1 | CAPARVFEQFF
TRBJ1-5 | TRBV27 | CASSPAWDRSNQPQHF
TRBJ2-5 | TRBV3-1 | CASSQDRGRRETQYF
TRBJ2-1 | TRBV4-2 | CASSQDLNRGRENEQFF
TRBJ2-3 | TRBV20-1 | CSASPSGRPADTQYF
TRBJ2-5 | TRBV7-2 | CASSLYRERQETQYF
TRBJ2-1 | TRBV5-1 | CASSLEVAGSRYNEQFF
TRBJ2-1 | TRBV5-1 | CASRGGLAGVNEQFF
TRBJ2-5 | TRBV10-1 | CASRKTSSVQETQYF
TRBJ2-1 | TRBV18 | CASSPREVVYNEQFF
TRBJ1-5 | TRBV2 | CASSQAGINQPQHF
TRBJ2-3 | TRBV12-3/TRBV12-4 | CAVLGYTDTQYF
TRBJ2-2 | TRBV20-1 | CSAGNSLNTGELFF
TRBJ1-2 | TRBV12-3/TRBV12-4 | CASSQMGDTKYMFNYGYTF
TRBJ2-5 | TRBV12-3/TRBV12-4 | CASSWTYPPSSGQYF
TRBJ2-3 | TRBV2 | CASSSGLATDTQYF
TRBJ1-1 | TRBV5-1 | CASSRTGGQAFF
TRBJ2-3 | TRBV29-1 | CSVARRTDTQYF
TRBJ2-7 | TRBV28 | CASSSPGLATHEQYF
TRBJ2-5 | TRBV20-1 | CSAVRTGRETQYF
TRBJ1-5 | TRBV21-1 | CASSNGVREQPQHF
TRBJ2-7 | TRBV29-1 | CSVERLVDHEQYF
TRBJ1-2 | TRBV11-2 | CASRQPGGHGYTF